This TCR beta chain was identified during a study of T cell responses to AZD1222 COVID-19 vaccine. With regard to this clone: Antigen: not known.

Study-wide results and limits: Targeting of unmutated variant regions was reportedly seen in nearly half of spike-specific TCRs. Among the donors, most were white British and more were female, and clonal diversity was possibly underestimated.

Libraries were prepared by immunoSEQ multiplex PCR; TCRdb keeps only in-frame clonotypes and omits some of them. Altogether around 140,000 clones are present, around nine tenths being singletons, with the ten largest covering more than 4.5%. This specimen was peripheral blood, taken on day 0 of AZD1222 vaccination. This sequence originates from an adult in good health.

The CDR3 region is CASSLQGGTEAFF. The CDR3 DNA is TGTGCCAGCAGTTTACAGGGGGGAACTGAAGCTTTCTTT. This chain links TRBV28 with TRBJ1-1; TRBD1 agrees at 7 bases. CDR3 size: 13 residues. V gave up 2 bases and J gave up 5 bases; unmatched junction bases: 2. The germline gives CDR1 MDHEN, CDR2 SYDVKM. The full variable domain, rest sourced from reference TRBV28 and TRBJ1-1, is DVKVTQSSRYLVKRTGEKVFLECVQDMDHENMFWYRQDPGLGLRLIYFSYDVKMKEKGDIPEGYSVSREKKERFSLILESASTNQTSMYLCASSLQGGTEAFFGQGTRLTVV.